The 15 T cell receptor beta chains given below trace back to one sample, sequenced in a study of blood T cell repertoires in COVID-19. TCRdb's table, derived via immunoSEQ multiplex PCR, lists solely in-frame clones and lacks some. The sample lists 200,000 to 250,000 clones, 65% to 90% occurring once. Sequenced material: PBMCs or T cells enriched from blood (not recorded which). These receptors came from a woman between 50 and 59 years old with acute COVID-19.

This clone came up once. The rearrangement joins TRBV19 to TRBJ1-3, with 9 bases that match TRBD1. Germline V gives CDR1 LNHDA, CDR2 SQIVND (reference sequence). The CDR3 totals 15 residues. Trimming removed 5 bases from V and 0 bases from J; junction bases left unmatched: 2. CDR3 DNA: TGTGCCAGTAGTGGACAGGGGAGCTCTGGAAACACCATATATTTT. Its protein product is CASSGQGSSGNTIYF.

The chain combines TRBV28 with TRBJ1-2, with D tentatively TRBD1 (6 bases). Germline CDR1 and CDR2: MDHEN and SYDVKM. The CDR3 covers 13 residues. The V end was cut by 4 bases, the J end by 2 bases, with 8 bases between. The CDR3 sequence is CASSYRENYGYTF. CDR3 bases: TGTGCCAGCAGTTACAGGGAGAACTATGGCTACACCTTC.

The table lists this clone with a count of one. The V call is TRBV14, the J call TRBJ1-1; possibly TRBD1 for D (6 bases). The germline V gene has CDR1 SGHDN and CDR2 FVKESK. The CDR3 sequence is 15 residues long. The germline V and J ends were trimmed by 4 bases and 0 bases, with 12 bases remaining between them. As DNA, the CDR3 is TGTGCCAGCAGCCTGCAAGGACAGCTGAACACTGAAGCTTTCTTT. Amino acids: CASSLQGQLNTEAFF.

The CDR3 nucleotides read TGTGCCAGTAGTTTGATACAGGGGTCCGGAGATACGCAGTATTTT. Its protein product is CASSLIQGSGDTQYF. The chain employs TRBV19 and TRBJ2-3, with 7 nucleotides matching TRBD1. The trim removed 5 bases at V and 5 bases at J, leaving 10 bases unmatched. CDR3 length equals 15 residues. Germline lookup yields CDR1 LNHDA and CDR2 SQIVND (reference sequence).

The V gene is TRBV9, the J gene TRBJ2-6; the D gene is possibly TRBD2 (6 bases). CDR1 is SGDLS and CDR2 is YYNGEE in the germline V gene. The CDR3 is 18 amino acids. The germline V and J ends were trimmed by 3 bases and 0 bases, with 16 bases remaining between them. The CDR3 nucleotides read TGTGCCAGCAGCGACAGTTGGAGGGCAAACTCTGGGGCCAACGTCCTGACTTTC. Translating gives CASSDSWRANSGANVLTF.

The chain carries TRBV5-4 and TRBJ2-1, with 7 nucleotides matching TRBD2. The germline V gene encodes CDR1 SGHNT and CDR2 YYREEE (reference sequence). This CDR3 comprises 16 residues. With 3 bases clipped from V and 4 bases from J, the junction kept 10 bases outside the gene matches. The CDR3 DNA reads as TGTGCCAGCAGCTCCCTTGTGGGGGGGGAGTACAATGAGCAGTTCTTC. It encodes CASSSLVGGEYNEQFF.

This chain connects TRBV30 to TRBJ1-3; D is uncertain. Germline CDR1 GTSNPN, CDR2 SVGIG (reference sequence). This CDR3 is 12 amino acids long. The V end lost 4 bases, the J end lost 4 bases, and 8 bases lay between the germline ends. The CDR3 coding sequence is TGTGCCTGGAACCGCGGCGGAAACACCATATATTTT. It translates to CAWNRGGNTIYF.

J is TRBJ1-4 and V is TRBV15, with D perhaps TRBD1 (6 bases). The V end was cut by 6 bases, the J end by 4 bases, with 12 bases between. The CDR3 length is 14 residues. From germline, CDR1 is LNHNV and CDR2 YYDKDF (reference sequence). The CDR3 protein is CATREGTFNEKLFF. The CDR3, as DNA: TGTGCCACCAGGGAAGGGACATTTAATGAAAAACTGTTTTTT. The full variable domain, its missing parts supplied by reference TRBV15 and TRBJ1-4, is DAMVIQNPRYQVTQFGKPVTLSCSQTLNHNVMYWYQQKSSQAPKLLFHYYDKDFNNEADTPDNFQSRRPNTSFCFLDIRSPGLGDTAMYLCATREGTFNEKLFFGSGTQLSVL.

For the CDR3, the DNA is TGCAGCGTTGAAAGACAGTTCTATGGCTACACCTTC. Its translation: CSVERQFYGYTF. The chain combines TRBV29-1 with TRBJ1-2, with D possibly being TRBD1 (5 bases). The CDR3 totals 12 residues. V was cut by 2 bases and J by 4 bases, with 8 bases left in between. Germline CDR1 reads SQVTM; CDR2 reads ANQGSEA.

The chain is built from TRBV2 and TRBJ1-1, with D possibly being TRBD1 (5 bases). Trimming pared 10 bases from V and 8 bases from J, leaving 20 bases between. This CDR3 comprises 13 residues. Germline CDR1 is SNHLY and CDR2 is FYNNEI. In nucleotides, the CDR3 is TGTGCCACCCTAGAGACAGTCAATGGGGAAGCTTTCTTT. Translated, it gives CATLETVNGEAFF.

This clone has more than one count but fewer than ten. The chain couples TRBV7-2 to TRBJ1-5; D might be TRBD1 (6 bases). CDR1 is SGHTA and CDR2 is FQGNSA in the germline V gene. The CDR3 totals 16 residues. The V gene lost 5 bases and the J gene lost 5 bases, with 19 bases spanning the gap. The CDR3 DNA reads as TGTGCCAGCAGCCGCCGCGAAGGGGGAATGTATCAGCCCCAGCATTTT. Translation: CASSRREGGMYQPQHF.

This chain links TRBV12-3 or TRBV12-4 with TRBJ2-5; D perhaps matches TRBD1 (5 bases). Trimming removed 5 bases at V and 5 bases at J, with 12 bases between. The CDR3 spans 13 residues. CDR3 sequence: CASSRGTGETQYF. The DNA for the CDR3 is TGTGCCAGCAGTAGGGGAACTGGGGAGACCCAGTACTTC.

This clone was counted a few times. The chain couples TRBV19 to TRBJ2-7, with D unclear. The CDR3 contains 14 residues. CDR1 LNHDA and CDR2 SQIVND come from the germline V gene (reference sequence). Trimming pared 5 bases from V and 5 bases from J, leaving 16 bases between. In DNA, the CDR3 is TGTGCCAGTAGTGCCCCCGGGTCCACCAACGAGCAGTACTTC. This codes for CASSAPGSTNEQYF.

J is TRBJ2-7 and V is TRBV19; the match to TRBD1 covers 7 bases. Germline V lookup: CDR1 LNHDA, CDR2 SQIVND (reference sequence). The CDR3 length is 15 residues. With V trimmed by 6 bases and J by 3 bases, 11 bases remained unmatched. The CDR3 DNA reads TGTGCCAGTAGGCTTCGGGACAGCCTGGTCTACGAGCAGTACTTC. It specifies CASRLRDSLVYEQYF. Filled out from reference TRBV19 and TRBJ2-7, the complete variable domain reads DGGITQSPKYLFRKEGQNVTLSCEQNLNHDAMYWYRQDPGQGLRLIYYSQIVNDFQKGDIAEGYSVSREKKESFPLTVTSAQKNPTAFYLCASRLRDSLVYEQYFGPGTRLTVT.

Sample share makes this clone medium-sized. The J gene is TRBJ1-6, the V gene TRBV12-3 or TRBV12-4; no clear D. V lost 3 bases and J 10 bases, leaving 10 bases between the germline ends. The CDR3 consists of 13 residues. The CDR3 spells CASSFTRESPLHF. Here the CDR3 DNA reads TGTGCCAGCAGTTTTACAAGGGAGTCACCCCTCCACTTT.